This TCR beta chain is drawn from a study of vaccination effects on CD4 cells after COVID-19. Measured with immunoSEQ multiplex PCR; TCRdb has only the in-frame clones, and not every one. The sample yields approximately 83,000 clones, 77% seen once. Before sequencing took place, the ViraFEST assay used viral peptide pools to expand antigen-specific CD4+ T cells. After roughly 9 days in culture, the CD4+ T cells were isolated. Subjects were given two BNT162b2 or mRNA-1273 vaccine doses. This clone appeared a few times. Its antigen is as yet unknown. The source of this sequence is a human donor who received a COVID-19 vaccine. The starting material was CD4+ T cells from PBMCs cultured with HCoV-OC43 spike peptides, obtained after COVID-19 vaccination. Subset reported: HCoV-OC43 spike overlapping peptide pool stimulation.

The CDR3 reads CASSLGHHTGELFF. In nucleotides, the CDR3 is TGCGCCAGCAGCTTGGGACATCACACCGGGGAGCTGTTTTTT. The V gene is TRBV5-1, the J gene TRBJ2-2; D uncertain. Trimming pared 0 bases from V and 3 bases from J, leaving 6 bases between. This CDR3 comprises 14 residues. Germline V CDR1 and CDR2: SGHRS, YFSETQ.